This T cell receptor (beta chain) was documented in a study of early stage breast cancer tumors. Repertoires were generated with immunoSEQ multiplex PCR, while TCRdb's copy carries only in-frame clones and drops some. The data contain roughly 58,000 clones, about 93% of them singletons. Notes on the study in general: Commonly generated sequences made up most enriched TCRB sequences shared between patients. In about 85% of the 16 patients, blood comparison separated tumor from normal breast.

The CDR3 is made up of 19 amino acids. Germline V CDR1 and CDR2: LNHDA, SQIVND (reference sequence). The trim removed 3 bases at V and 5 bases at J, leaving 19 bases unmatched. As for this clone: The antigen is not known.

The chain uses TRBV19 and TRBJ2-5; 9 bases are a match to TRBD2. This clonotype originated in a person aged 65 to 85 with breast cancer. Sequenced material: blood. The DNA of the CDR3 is TGTGCCAGTAGTATTGGGGTCGGCGGGGGGGCCTTTATCGTGGAGACCCAGTACTTC. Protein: CASSIGVGGGAFIVETQYF.